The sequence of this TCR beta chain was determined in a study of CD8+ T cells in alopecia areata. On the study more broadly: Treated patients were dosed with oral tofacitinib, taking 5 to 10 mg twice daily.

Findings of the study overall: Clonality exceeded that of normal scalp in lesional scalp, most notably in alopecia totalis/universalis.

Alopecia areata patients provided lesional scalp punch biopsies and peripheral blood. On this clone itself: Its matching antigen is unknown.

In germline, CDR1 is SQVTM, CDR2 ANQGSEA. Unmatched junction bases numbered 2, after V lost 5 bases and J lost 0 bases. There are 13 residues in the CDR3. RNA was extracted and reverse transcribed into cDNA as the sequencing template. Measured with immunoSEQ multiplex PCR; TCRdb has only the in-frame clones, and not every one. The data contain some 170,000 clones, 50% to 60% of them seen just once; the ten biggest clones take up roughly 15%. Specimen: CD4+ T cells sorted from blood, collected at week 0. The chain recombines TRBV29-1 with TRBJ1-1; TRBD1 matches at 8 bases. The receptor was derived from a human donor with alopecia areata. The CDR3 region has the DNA TGCAGCGTTAGACAGGGGTTGAACACTGAAGCTTTCTTT. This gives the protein CSVRQGLNTEAFF.